The 20 T cell receptor beta chains below all came from one sample that was sequenced in a study of CD8+ T cells in alopecia areata. cDNA prepared by RNA extraction and subsequent reverse transcription served as the template for sequencing. The method was immunoSEQ multiplex PCR; TCRdb's version includes in-frame clones alone and lacks a portion of them. The sample yields around 100,000 clones, without any singletons. The sequencing sample was made of lesional skin. These receptors were collected from a C3H/HeJ mouse with alopecia areata. MHC haplotype of the mouse line: H2-k.

This clone was seen a few times. Here the gene names and germline are mouse. The CDR3 spells CASSGTYNQDTQYF. The CDR3 bases that were read are TGTGCAAGCAGCGGGACATATAACCAAGAC. V usage is TRBV16 and J usage is TRBJ2-5; D possibly corresponds to TRBD1 (6 bases). Coverage ceases 4 residues before the CDR3 finishes, and the germline J gene fills in the end. The CDR3 totals 14 residues. The germline V gene has CDR1 SGHSA and CDR2 FRNQAP. V was trimmed by 5 bases and J by 0 bases, leaving 9 bases between them.

Concerning this clone: The listed TCRdb protein conflicts with the DNA translation at residue 11, and the protein shown is translated directly from the DNA. Germline and genes: mouse. The read halts 3 residues ahead of the CDR3 end, with the missing end drawn from the germline J gene. The chain employs TRBV13-3 and TRBJ1-6, with 7 bases aligning to TRBD1. TRBJ1-6 is sorted into the ORF group, with uncertain function. This CDR3 comprises 14 residues. V was clipped by 4 bases and J by 8 bases; unmatched bases: 6. Per germline, CDR1 NNHDY and CDR2 SYVADS. The covered CDR3 bases are TGTGCCAGCAGTTTACAGGGGAGAGATTCGCCC. Translation gives CASSLQGRDSP. The full CDR3 protein is CASSLQGRDSPLYF.

Points on this clone: The gene names given are mouse names. The CDR3 extends 4 residues past the end of the read, so its final part is completed from the germline J gene. This chain joins TRBV1 and TRBJ1-1; possible D gene TRBD1, 6 bases. The CDR3 length is 16 residues. The V end lost 0 bases, the J end lost 4 bases, and 15 bases lay between the germline ends. From germline, CDR1 is NSQYPW and CDR2 LRSPGD (reference sequence). CDR3 bases read: TGCACCTGCAGTGCAGATAGCCAGGGGACGGGCACA. It codes for CTCSADSQGTGT. Given in full, the CDR3 is CTCSADSQGTGTEVFF.

Concerning this clone itself: Any gene name here is a mouse gene name. With the read ending 4 residues before the CDR3 end, the germline J gene is used to fill in that end. The chain uses TRBV13-3 and TRBJ2-7; 10 bases are a match to TRBD2. The CDR3 is made up of 17 amino acids. V trimming: 0 bases; J trimming: 0 bases; junction bases outside the gene matches: 6. Germline CDR1 NNHDY, CDR2 SYVADS. The part of the CDR3 DNA that was read is TGTGCCAGCAGTGATGCACTGGGGGGGAAGAGCTCCTAT. Residues: CASSDALGGKSSY. The whole CDR3 protein reads CASSDALGGKSSYEQYF.

Turning to this clone: The gene names here belong to mouse. The CDR3 end lies 4 residues beyond the end of the read and is filled in from the germline J gene. This sequence joins TRBV19 and TRBJ1-4; TRBD1 might be the D (5 bases). This CDR3 spans 15 amino acids. Trimming took 2 bases from V and 4 from J, leaving 12 bases between them. Germline CDR1 reads FNHDT; CDR2 reads SITEND (reference sequence). CDR3 sequence reads: CASSISDNFNERLFF. CDR3 DNA, as far as it was read: TGTGCCAGCAGTATCTCGGACAATTTCAACGAA.

As for this clone: The listed genes are named as in mouse. The CDR3 end lies 4 residues beyond the end of the read and is filled in from the germline J gene. V gene TRBV1 combines with J gene TRBJ2-7, with 10 bases that match TRBD2. V gave up 3 bases and J gave up 3 bases; unmatched junction bases: 8. This CDR3 region has 16 residues. CDR1 is NSQYPW and CDR2 is LRSPGD in the germline V gene (reference sequence). The CDR3 reads CTCSASLGTGDYEQYF. CDR3 DNA, as far as it was read: TGCACCTGCAGTGCCAGCCTCGGGACTGGGGACTAT. Full variable domain (missing parts from reference TRBV1 and TRBJ2-7): VTLLEQNPRWRLVPRGQAVNLRCILKNSQYPWMSWYQQDLQKQLQWLFTLRSPGDKEVKSLPGADYLATRVTDTELRLQVANMSQGRTLYCTCSASLGTGDYEQYFGPGTRLTVL.

This clone was picked up a small number of times. Each gene name is a mouse one. The missing CDR3 end, 4 residues past where the read stops, is filled in from the germline J gene. The chain employs TRBV19 and TRBJ2-3, with 7 bases lining up with TRBD1. CDR1 and CDR2 from the germline V gene are FNHDT and SITEND (reference sequence). The CDR3 runs 15 residues. Trimming removed 4 bases from V and 2 bases from J; junction bases left unmatched: 7. The CDR3 is CASSPIGTDAETLYF. CDR3 DNA (partial): TGTGCCAGCAGTCCCATCGGGACAGATGCAGAA.

About this clone: Gene names are the mouse ones. The CDR3 end falls 4 residues outside the read, so it is completed with the germline J gene. The gene calls are TRBV19 and TRBJ2-7; 12 bases are a match to TRBD2. This CDR3 has 15 amino acids. CDR1 and CDR2 (germline): FNHDT, SITEND (reference sequence). CDR3 protein: CASSMGTGGTYEQYF. CDR3 bases read: TGTGCCAGCAGTATGGGGACTGGGGGGACTTAT.

At least ten counts were recorded for this clone. The DNA translation disagrees with the TCRdb protein at residue 15, so the protein in this description comes from the DNA. Germline and genes: mouse. Read coverage stops 3 residues before the CDR3 terminus; the germline J gene supplies the remainder. The V call is TRBV13-3, the J call TRBJ1-3, with D tentatively TRBD1 (5 bases). The V gene's germline CDR1 is NNHDY and CDR2 SYVADS. The CDR3 is 18 amino acids. V gave up 0 bases and J gave up 0 bases, with 16 bases separating them. CDR3 region: CASSDAPGAVNSGNTLYF. CDR3 bases read: TGTGCCAGCAGTGATGCCCCTGGGGCGGTCAATTCTGGAAATACG. Full variable domain (missing parts from reference TRBV13-3 and TRBJ1-3): EAAVTQSPRSKVAVTGGKVTLSCHQTNNHDYMYWYRQDTGHGLRLIHYSYVADSTEKGDIPDGYKASRPSQENFSLILELASLSQTAVYFCASSDAPGAVNSGNTLYFGEGSRLIVV.

For this clone: Mouse names are used for the genes. Read data end 4 residues before the CDR3 end; the end is taken from the germline J gene. The V call is TRBV13-2, the J call TRBJ1-2, with 7 bases that match TRBD1. The CDR3 consists of 14 residues. Trimming at V came to 2 bases and at J to 3 bases, leaving 4 bases not matched to a gene. Germline assignment: CDR1 NNHNN and CDR2 SYGAGS (reference sequence). The CDR3 bases that were read are TGTGCCAGCGGTGAGCCTACAGGGGACTCC. Its translation: CASGEPTGDS. The whole CDR3 protein reads CASGEPTGDSDYTF.

This clone was found a few times. Gene names and germline match the mouse. Coverage ceases 4 residues before the CDR3 finishes, and the germline J gene fills in the end. J is TRBJ2-1 and V is TRBV17, with 8 bases fitting TRBD1. The CDR3 is made up of 14 amino acids. Germline CDR1 reads MNHDT; CDR2 reads YYDKIL. The sequenced part of the CDR3 DNA is TGTGCTAGCAGTAGACAGGGGGCAGGGGCT. Translated, it gives CASSRQGAGA. The whole CDR3 sequence is CASSRQGAGAEQFF.

Comments on this clone: Any gene name here is a mouse gene name. Read sequence stops 4 residues before the CDR3 end, and the germline J gene provides the missing end. The rearrangement links TRBV1 to TRBJ1-4, with D possibly being TRBD1 (5 bases). Per the germline V gene, CDR1 is NSQYPW and CDR2 is LRSPGD (reference sequence). This CDR3 contains 15 residues. The V gene lost 2 bases and the J gene lost 3 bases, with 10 bases spanning the gap. The sequenced CDR3 bases are TGCACCTGCAGTGCACCGGACAAAACCAACGAA. It yields the protein CTCSAPDKTNE. The whole CDR3 sequence is CTCSAPDKTNERLFF.

This clone was seen a few times. At residue 11, TCRdb's protein is not the same as the translated DNA, so the protein here was read from the DNA. Mouse germline and gene names are used. Read coverage stops 3 residues before the CDR3 terminus; the germline J gene supplies the remainder. V gene TRBV13-3 combines with J gene TRBJ1-3; the match to TRBD1 covers 10 bases. Germline V lookup: CDR1 NNHDY, CDR2 SYVADS. The J segment lost 2 bases and the V segment lost 7 bases, leaving 3 bases of the junction unmatched. CDR3 length: 14 amino acids. The CDR3: CASPGTGAGNTLYF. Partial CDR3 DNA: TGTGCCAGCCCCGGGACAGGGGCTGGAAATACG.

This clone was observed a few times. Gene names denote mouse genes. The observed sequence ends 4 residues before the CDR3 terminus, with the missing tail filled in from the germline J gene. The chain employs TRBV14 and TRBJ1-2, with 7 bases matching TRBD1. The CDR3 has 12 amino acids. In germline, CDR1 is SGHDT, CDR2 FRDEAV. CDR3 sequence: CASSFDRADYTF. The covered CDR3 bases are TGTGCCAGCAGTTTCGACAGGGCC.

A remark on this clone: Gene labels here are mouse ones. The sequence runs out 4 residues before the end of the CDR3; the remainder is reconstructed from the germline J gene. The V and J genes are TRBV13-3 and TRBJ1-4, with 8 bases aligning to TRBD1. There are 14 residues in the CDR3. V was pared by 8 bases and J by 4 bases, with 7 bases of the junction left unmatched. CDR1 NNHDY and CDR2 SYVADS come from the germline V gene. The CDR3 is CASSGTGFNERLFF. CDR3 bases read: TGTGCCAGTTCCGGGACAGGCTTCAACGAA.

This clone was counted only a few times. Any gene name here is a mouse gene name. Sequencing ends 4 residues short of the CDR3 end; the germline J gene provides the rest. The chain is built from TRBV1 and TRBJ1-2; D is possibly TRBD1 (6 bases). The CDR3 consists of 14 residues. The germline V gene has CDR1 NSQYPW and CDR2 LRSPGD (reference sequence). V was shortened by 4 bases and J by 1 base, with 10 bases between the two germline ends. The CDR3 region is CTCSGGQKNSDYTF. The part of the CDR3 DNA that was read is TGCACCTGCAGTGGCGGACAGAAAAACTCC. Together with reference TRBV1 and TRBJ1-2, the CDR3 gives the full variable domain: VTLLEQNPRWRLVPRGQAVNLRCILKNSQYPWMSWYQQDLQKQLQWLFTLRSPGDKEVKSLPGADYLATRVTDTELRLQVANMSQGRTLYCTCSGGQKNSDYTFGSGTRLLVI.

This clone was counted between two and nine times. The genes and germline here are from mouse. The CDR3 goes on 4 residues after the read ends, and that part is filled in from the germline J gene. The V call is TRBV19, the J call TRBJ2-1; 7 positions agree with TRBD1. This CDR3 comprises 12 residues. Germline V gene sequence: CDR1 FNHDT, CDR2 SITEND (reference sequence). CDR3 loop: CASATGEAEQFF. The CDR3 DNA, read in part, is TGTGCCAGCGCTACAGGGGAGGCT.

This clone was observed many times. Mouse gene names apply. Coverage ceases 4 residues before the CDR3 finishes, and the germline J gene fills in the end. The J gene is TRBJ2-4, the V gene TRBV13-3; perhaps TRBD1 as D (5 bases). In germline, CDR1 is NNHDY, CDR2 SYVADS. CDR3 length equals 13 residues. The sequenced CDR3 bases are TGTGCCAGCAGTGAGCCAGGGATGAAC. Amino acids: CASSEPGMN. The full CDR3 reads CASSEPGMNTLYF.

This clone appeared a few times. Each gene name is a mouse one. The CDR3 goes on 4 residues after the read ends, and that part is filled in from the germline J gene. The chain joins TRBV13-3 to TRBJ2-4; D is possibly TRBD1 (5 bases). Trimming took 2 bases from V and 2 from J, leaving 12 bases between them. Germline V gene lookup returns CDR1 NNHDY and CDR2 SYVADS. This CDR3 is built from 15 residues. CDR3 bases read: TGTGCCAGCAGTGACCCCGACAGAATTCAAAAC. Amino acid sequence: CASSDPDRIQN. The whole CDR3 is CASSDPDRIQNTLYF. The entire variable domain, with the rest obtained from reference TRBV13-3 and TRBJ2-4, is as follows: EAAVTQSPRSKVAVTGGKVTLSCHQTNNHDYMYWYRQDTGHGLRLIHYSYVADSTEKGDIPDGYKASRPSQENFSLILELASLSQTAVYFCASSDPDRIQNTLYFGAGTRLSVL.

On this clone itself: Genes and germline come from the mouse. Read coverage stops 4 residues before the CDR3 terminus; the germline J gene supplies the remainder. The chain carries TRBV19 and TRBJ1-4; 9 bases match TRBD1. The CDR3 runs 15 residues. With 2 bases clipped from V and 5 bases from J, the junction kept 4 bases outside the gene matches. The V gene's germline CDR1 is FNHDT and CDR2 SITEND (reference sequence). CDR3 bases read: TGTGCCAGCAGTATCTGGGGACAGGGAAACGAA. This gives the protein CASSIWGQGNE. The CDR3, in full, reads CASSIWGQGNERLFF.